Each of the 19 T cell receptor beta chains below was sequenced from the same sample in a study of T cells in Graves' hyperthyroidism and ophthalmopathy (dated by TCRdb to the late 2010s). Libraries came from multiplex PCR. The run used an Illumina HiSeq 2000. The TCR beta CDR3 regions were amplified from the RNA transcripts. The TCR CDR3 was subjected to a first round of RT-PCR using the HTBI primer set and the Qiagen OneStep RT-PCR kit. TCRdb reran the public reads through fastp at Q25 and MiXCR, keeping productive beta chains. Records with the same CDR3 protein are collapsed into one entry carrying the most frequent genes and DNA. Within this sample are 350,000 or so distinct CDR3 sequences, with about a sixth of them counted one time only. The ten most abundant clones make up around 35% of the sample. Sequenced input: blood. Receptor source: a woman in her thirties with Graves' hyperthyroidism that later progressed to Graves' ophthalmopathy.

This clonotype was observed a handful of times. The chain couples TRBV6-1 to TRBJ2-7; either TRBD1 or TRBD2 may supply D (5 bases each). V gave up 5 bases and J gave up 5 bases, with 16 bases separating them. The CDR3 consists of 14 residues. The V gene's germline CDR1 is MNHNS and CDR2 SASEGT. The CDR3 here is CASSPRWGIDEQYF. The CDR3, as DNA: TGTGCCAGCAGTCCGCGATGGGGGATCGACGAGCAGTACTTC.

This clonotype was seen just once. V is TRBV6-2 or TRBV6-3 and J is TRBJ2-7; D could derive from TRBD1 or TRBD2 (5 bases each). This CDR3 has 17 residues. V was cut by 0 bases and J by 3 bases, with 18 bases left in between. Per germline, CDR1 MNHEY and CDR2 SVGEGT. The CDR3 DNA follows: TGTGCCAGCAGTTACTCGACGGGACGGAGCCTGAACTACGAGCAGTACGTC. Its translation is CASSYSTGRSLNYEQYV.

The rearrangement uses TRBV10-3 and TRBJ1-2, with D unclear. Germline CDR1 reads ENHRY; CDR2 reads SYGVKD. The CDR3 loop spans 15 amino acids. Deletions cut 0 bases from V and 0 bases from J, with 8 bases between. The DNA of the CDR3 is TGTGCCATCAGTGAGTCCCGGGAATCTAACTATGGCTACACCTTC. As protein: CAISESRESNYGYTF.

This clonotype occurred many times. The chain employs TRBV9 and TRBJ2-7, with D perhaps being TRBD1 or TRBD2 (7 bases each). Germline V gene data show CDR1 as SGDLS and CDR2 as YYNGEE. The CDR3 contains 16 residues. Trimming left V 0 bases short and J 5 bases short, with 18 bases between. CDR3 DNA: TGTGCCAGCAGCGTAGAGGGGGCAGGGGGGGACGACGAGCAGTACTTC. Translation: CASSVEGAGGDDEQYF.

At least ten counts were recorded for this clonotype. This chain joins TRBV12-3 or TRBV12-4 and TRBJ2-7; TRBD1 aligns across 10 bases. V was clipped by 5 bases and J by 4 bases; unmatched bases: 5. This CDR3 region has 14 residues. Written as DNA, the CDR3 is TGTGCCAGCAGTGCAAGGACAGGGGGGTACGAGCAGTACTTC. Protein product: CASSARTGGYEQYF.

This clonotype was seen repeatedly, ten times or more. V and J are TRBV27 and TRBJ1-6; D is undetermined. Per germline, CDR1 MNHEY and CDR2 SMNVEV (reference sequence). Trimming took off 3 bases at V and 3 bases at J, with 9 bases between the two ends. This CDR3 contains 15 residues. CDR3 nucleotide sequence: TGTGCCAGCAGTTTGTTGGGTTTCTATAATTCACCCCTCCACTTT. It codes for CASSLLGFYNSPLHF.

This clonotype was observed many times. This rearrangement joins TRBV29-1 to TRBJ2-1; D ambiguous. V gave up 0 bases and J gave up 14 bases, with 11 bases separating them. This CDR3 contains 11 residues. The germline V gene encodes CDR1 SQVTM and CDR2 ANQGSEA. CDR3 in amino acids: CSVEDSYTEFF. CDR3 coding DNA: TGCAGCGTTGAAGACTCTTACACAGAGTTCTTC.

With regard to this clonotype: This may be a read error, as it is one base from a much larger clone. This chain uses TRBV28 with TRBJ1-1; no firm D call. CDR1 MDHEN and CDR2 SYDVKM come from the germline V gene. V lost 5 bases, J lost 2 bases, and 6 bases lay in between. This CDR3 contains 12 residues. DNA for the CDR3: TGTGCCAGCAGTGAACCAAACACTGAAGCTTTCTTT. It is translated as CASSEPNTEAFF.

V and J are TRBV7-2 and TRBJ2-1; no clear D. Trimming pared 1 base from V and 6 bases from J, leaving 7 bases between. The germline V gene encodes CDR1 SGHTA and CDR2 FQGNSA. The CDR3 length is 13 residues. The CDR3 sequence is CASSLDFGNEQFF. The CDR3, as DNA: TGTGCCAGCAGCTTAGATTTCGGCAATGAGCAGTTCTTC.

This clonotype was observed a handful of times. The V gene is TRBV10-3, the J gene TRBJ2-3; no clear D. Deletions cut 2 bases from V and 0 bases from J, with 9 bases between. The CDR3 spans 15 residues. Germline V lookup: CDR1 ENHRY, CDR2 SYGVKD. The CDR3 protein is CAISEGTVSTDTQYF. The CDR3 coding sequence is TGTGCCATCAGTGAGGGCACAGTTAGCACAGATACGCAGTATTTT.

V is TRBV5-4 and J is TRBJ2-2; D is unclear. V was clipped by 4 bases and J by 0 bases, with 13 bases between them. The germline V gene has CDR1 SGHNT and CDR2 YYREEE (reference sequence). CDR3 size: 16 residues. The CDR3 bases are TGTGCCAGCAGCCCTGCTGGAAGAACGAACACCGGGGAGCTGTTTTTT. Encoded protein: CASSPAGRTNTGELFF.

Only a few counts were recorded for this clonotype. The chain carries TRBV20-1 and TRBJ2-7; maybe TRBD2 (6 bases). Germline CDR1 and CDR2: DFQATT and SNEGSKA (reference sequence). The CDR3 extends over 15 amino acids. With 0 bases removed from V and 2 bases from J, the gap between germline ends came to 14 bases. The CDR3 DNA reads TGCAGTGCTAGAGATCTAAGGAGGGAGGCCTACGAGCAGTACTTC. The encoded protein is CSARDLRREAYEQYF.

This clonotype was recorded at least ten times. The chain joins TRBV2 to TRBJ2-1; 7 nucleotides align to TRBD1. The germline CDR1 and CDR2 sequences are SNHLY and FYNNEI. The CDR3 extends over 15 amino acids. V gave up 2 bases and J gave up 1 base; unmatched junction bases: 2. The DNA of the CDR3 is TGTGCCAGCAGTGAACAGACAGGGTCCTACAATGAGCAGTTCTTC. It is translated as CASSEQTGSYNEQFF.

This clonotype was detected ten times or more. J is TRBJ1-1 and V is TRBV29-1; D is unresolved. Germline CDR1 and CDR2: SQVTM and ANQGSEA. The CDR3 is made up of 12 amino acids. With 6 bases removed from V and 4 bases from J, the gap between germline ends came to 12 bases. CDR3 DNA sequence: TGCAGCGTAAAGGGTGGCGGCACTGAAGCTTTCTTT. It encodes CSVKGGGTEAFF.

Many counts were recorded for this clonotype. The rearrangement uses TRBV29-1 and TRBJ1-5, with TRBD1 matching 8 bases. Germline V gives CDR1 SQVTM, CDR2 ANQGSEA. Trimming removed 6 bases from V and 2 bases from J; junction bases left unmatched: 6. This CDR3 comprises 14 residues. The CDR3 DNA reads as TGCAGCGTAAGATCAGGGGGCGGCAATCAGCCCCAGCATTTT. It specifies CSVRSGGGNQPQHF.

This clonotype was found many times. The chain links TRBV28 to TRBJ1-2, with no clear D. The germline CDR1 and CDR2 sequences are MDHEN and SYDVKM. The V end was cut by 5 bases, the J end by 4 bases, with 32 bases between. The CDR3 sequence is 20 residues long. This CDR3 is CASSISGWSGTLPGSYGYTF. CDR3 sequence (DNA): TGTGCCAGCAGTATCTCAGGATGGTCTGGAACCCTCCCGGGGTCCTATGGCTACACCTTC.

This clonotype was counted ten times or more. This chain joins TRBV27 and TRBJ2-7; D may be TRBD1 (6 bases). The CDR3 is made up of 14 amino acids. Germline CDR1 and CDR2: MNHEY and SMNVEV (reference sequence). V lost 4 bases and J 0 bases, leaving 10 bases between the germline ends. The CDR3: CASSWGPSSYEQYF. Here the CDR3 DNA reads TGTGCCAGCAGTTGGGGGCCTAGCTCCTACGAGCAGTACTTC.

This clonotype appeared many times. The chain employs TRBV6-2 or TRBV6-3 and TRBJ2-1, with D tentatively TRBD1 or TRBD2 (5 bases each). V lost 2 bases, J lost 8 bases, and 19 bases lay in between. Germline lookup yields CDR1 MNHEY and CDR2 SVGEGT. CDR3 length equals 16 residues. CDR3 loop: CASSYGGRSSQHEQFF. CDR3 in DNA: TGTGCCAGCAGTTACGGGGGACGTTCATCACAACATGAGCAGTTCTTC.

The table lists this clonotype with many counts. The V gene is TRBV2, the J gene TRBJ1-5; D remains ambiguous. In germline, CDR1 is SNHLY, CDR2 FYNNEI. CDR3 length: 13 amino acids. V was clipped by 6 bases and J by 5 bases, with 11 bases between them. The CDR3 bases are TGTGCCAGCAGGGACCGCTGGGATCAGCCCCAGCATTTT. Its protein is CASRDRWDQPQHF.